Below are 20 T cell receptor beta chains sequenced from a single sample in a study of blood T cell repertoires in COVID-19. Sequencing used immunoSEQ multiplex PCR; TCRdb keeps in-frame clones, though not all of them. The sample has over 200,000 clones; 89% are singletons. Sequencing was performed on peripheral blood. Receptors originate from a woman aged 40-49 years with acute or convalescent COVID-19.

The V gene is TRBV6-5, the J gene TRBJ2-5, with D hard to call. Germline V lookup: CDR1 MNHEY, CDR2 SVGAGI. Trimming shortened V by 6 bases and J by 5 bases, and 19 bases separated the two germline ends. The CDR3 runs to 15 residues. CDR3 DNA sequence: TGTGCCAGCAGACAAGAACAGAGTCTGGTTGAGACCCAGTACTTC. It yields the protein CASRQEQSLVETQYF.

CDR3 loop: CAWSGAGAGANVLTF. The CDR3 DNA is TGTGCCTGGAGTGGGGCCGGGGCTGGGGCCAACGTCCTGACTTTC. V usage is TRBV30 and J usage is TRBJ2-6; D may be TRBD2 (5 bases). The V end lost 1 base, the J end lost 2 bases, and 9 bases lay between the germline ends. Germline values: CDR1 GTSNPN, CDR2 SVGIG (reference sequence). The CDR3 spans 15 residues.

V gene TRBV7-9 combines with J gene TRBJ2-7; D is undetermined. Per the germline V gene, CDR1 is SEHNR and CDR2 is FQNEAQ (reference sequence). The V end was cut by 6 bases, the J end by 4 bases, with 22 bases between. The CDR3 runs to 16 residues. DNA of the CDR3: TGTGCCAGCAGTCAACTTGACTGCGGAAGAGAGTACGAGCAGTACGTC. Translated, it gives CASSQLDCGREYEQYV.

The genes are TRBV30 and TRBJ1-5; D perhaps matches TRBD1 (6 bases). Trimming removed 0 bases from V and 6 bases from J, with 18 bases in between. This CDR3 contains 16 residues. CDR1 GTSNPN and CDR2 SVGIG come from the germline V gene (reference sequence). In DNA, the CDR3 is TGTGCCTGGAGTGTACAGGGATCCATCCCGAGTCAGCCCCAGCATTTT. Translated: CAWSVQGSIPSQPQHF.

Here the CDR3 reads CASSPTGDYGYTF. CDR3 bases: TGTGCCAGCAGCCCGACGGGAGATTATGGCTACACCTTC. The chain employs TRBV3-1 (or the pseudogene TRBV3-2) and TRBJ1-2; D unresolved. The germline V and J ends were trimmed by 4 bases and 5 bases, with 11 bases remaining between them. CDR3 length: 13 residues. Germline V gene data show CDR1 as LGHDT and CDR2 as YNNKEL (reference sequence).

The rearrangement joins TRBV5-4 to TRBJ2-5, with a weak D call TRBD1 (6 bases). The germline V and J ends were trimmed by 4 bases and 4 bases, with 14 bases remaining between them. Germline CDR1 and CDR2: SGHNT and YYREEE (reference sequence). CDR3 length: 14 residues. In nucleotides, the CDR3 is TGTGCCAGCAGCCAAGGGGGTTCAGGAGAGACCCAGTACTTC. Translating gives CASSQGGSGETQYF.

The CDR3 sequence: CASSPPDLAVQETQYF. The CDR3 bases are TGTGCCAGCAGCCCCCCTGACCTAGCGGTTCAAGAGACCCAGTACTTC. V and J are TRBV3-1 (or the pseudogene TRBV3-2) and TRBJ2-5; 7 bases are a match to TRBD2. The CDR3 runs 16 residues. Germline V gives CDR1 LGHDT, CDR2 YNNKEL (reference sequence). V was clipped by 4 bases and J by 2 bases; unmatched bases: 10.

The chain joins TRBV3-1 (or the pseudogene TRBV3-2) to TRBJ1-2, with 8 bases matching TRBD1. This CDR3 has 16 amino acids. Germline V gene lookup returns CDR1 LGHDT and CDR2 YNNKEL (reference sequence). V lost 2 bases and J lost 6; bases outside the gene matches: 11. The CDR3 bases are TGTGCCAGCAGCCAACGTCTAGGACAGGGAGAGGATGGCTACACCTTC. Amino acids: CASSQRLGQGEDGYTF.

The chain uses TRBV5-4 and TRBJ2-6, with TRBD2 identical over 8 bases. The CDR3 covers 17 residues. The germline V gene has CDR1 SGHNT and CDR2 YYREEE (reference sequence). The V gene end was trimmed by 4 bases and the J gene end by 2 bases; junction bases not matched to a gene: 8. CDR3 in DNA: TGTGCCAGCAGCATGTCCGGGGGGGGCACTGGGGCCAACGTCCTGACTTTC. Translation gives CASSMSGGGTGANVLTF.

The V gene is TRBV12-5, the J gene TRBJ1-1; D might be TRBD1 (6 bases). This CDR3 region has 14 residues. The V and J ends lost 6 bases and 6 bases respectively, with 17 bases between them. From germline, CDR1 is LGHNT and CDR2 FRNRAP. CDR3 in amino acids: CASGVNGGASEAFF. CDR3 sequence (DNA): TGTGCTAGTGGGGTAAACGGGGGGGCGTCTGAAGCTTTCTTT.

The chain uses TRBV11-2 and TRBJ2-1; 10 bases align to TRBD2. The trim removed 6 bases at V and 2 bases at J, leaving 4 bases unmatched. Germline lookup yields CDR1 SGHAT and CDR2 FQNNGV. The CDR3 has 15 amino acids. The CDR3 region has the DNA TGTGCCAGCAGAGAGAGCGGGGGGGCCTACAATGAGCAGTTCTTC. Encoded protein: CASRESGGAYNEQFF.

The chain couples TRBV12-3 or TRBV12-4 to TRBJ2-1; D is undetermined. This CDR3 is 13 amino acids long. V was shortened by 3 bases and J by 5 bases, with 8 bases between the two germline ends. CDR3 in amino acids: CASSFILHNEQFF. The CDR3, as DNA: TGTGCCAGCAGTTTTATTCTTCACAATGAGCAGTTCTTC.

The rearrangement joins TRBV28 to TRBJ2-1; weak D call: TRBD1 (6 bases). The CDR3 has 15 amino acids. The V end lost 8 bases, the J end lost 3 bases, and 17 bases lay between the germline ends. Looked up from germline, CDR1 is MDHEN and CDR2 is SYDVKM. DNA for the CDR3: TGTGCCAGCGCCGGCGAGACAGGAGTCTACAATGAGCAGTTCTTC. Translated, it gives CASAGETGVYNEQFF.

The chain joins TRBV30 to TRBJ1-1; possibly TRBD1 for D (5 bases). V gave up 2 bases and J gave up 0 bases, with 13 bases separating them. The CDR3 loop spans 15 amino acids. CDR1 is GTSNPN and CDR2 is SVGIG in the germline V gene (reference sequence). CDR3 nucleotide sequence: TGTGCCTGGAGTTTCCCCGGGGGGATGAACACTGAAGCTTTCTTT. Protein product: CAWSFPGGMNTEAFF. Full variable domain (remainder filled in from reference TRBV30 and TRBJ1-1): SQTIHQWPATLVQPVGSPLSLECTVEGTSNPNLYWYRQAAGRGLQLLFYSVGIGQISSEVPQNLSASRPQDRQFILSSKKLLLSDSGFYLCAWSFPGGMNTEAFFGQGTRLTVV.

The genes are TRBV25-1 and TRBJ1-6; D is ambiguous. This CDR3 has 14 residues. Germline loops: CDR1 MGHDK, CDR2 SYGVNS. V lost 4 bases to trimming and J lost 8 bases, with 12 bases between them. The CDR3 DNA reads TGTGCCAGCAGTGGAGGACTGTTCTATTCACCCCTCCACTTT. This sequence encodes CASSGGLFYSPLHF.

This clone appeared once. V and J are TRBV19 and TRBJ1-5; D is undetermined. The ends were cut back, 6 bases at V and 0 bases at J, with 12 bases in the middle. CDR1 is LNHDA, CDR2 SQIVND, per germline (reference sequence). This CDR3 has 15 residues. The CDR3 spells CASSERKYSNQPQHF. DNA of the CDR3: TGTGCCAGTAGCGAGAGGAAGTATAGCAATCAGCCCCAGCATTTT.

This chain links TRBV10-3 with TRBJ1-5; TRBD1 is a possible D gene (5 bases). V was cut by 0 bases and J by 6 bases, with 12 bases left in between. This CDR3 is 15 amino acids long. Germline V gene sequence: CDR1 ENHRY, CDR2 SYGVKD. CDR3 amino acids: CAISESNRGGQPQHF. Here the CDR3 DNA reads TGTGCCATCAGTGAGTCGAATCGGGGGGGTCAGCCCCAGCATTTT.

The chain recombines TRBV6-2 or TRBV6-3 with TRBJ1-1, with a tentative D call TRBD1 (6 bases). The CDR3 spans 15 residues. Per germline, CDR1 MNHEY and CDR2 SVGEGT. Trimming removed 4 bases from V and 1 base from J, with 13 bases in between. The CDR3 nucleotides are TGTGCCAGCAGTTTTGGGCAGGGGTGGAACACTGAAGCTTTCTTT. Protein: CASSFGQGWNTEAFF.

The rearrangement joins TRBV6-5 to TRBJ2-7, with D perhaps matching TRBD2 (6 bases). The CDR3 is 15 amino acids. Germline CDR1 and CDR2: MNHEY and SVGAGI. Trimming took 6 bases from V and 0 from J, leaving 15 bases between them. CDR3 coding DNA: TGTGCCAGCAGCAGAGGGAGGTCAAGCTCCTACGAGCAGTACGTC. This codes for CASSRGRSSSYEQYV.

V gene TRBV6-1 combines with J gene TRBJ1-2; D gene uncertain. This CDR3 comprises 17 residues. With 1 base removed from V and 1 base from J, the gap between germline ends came to 16 bases. Looked up from germline, CDR1 is MNHNS and CDR2 is SASEGT. Here the CDR3 DNA reads TGTGCCAGCAGTGAAGGCGTCGGTAGTACTTTTAACTATGGCTACACCTTC. This translates into CASSEGVGSTFNYGYTF.